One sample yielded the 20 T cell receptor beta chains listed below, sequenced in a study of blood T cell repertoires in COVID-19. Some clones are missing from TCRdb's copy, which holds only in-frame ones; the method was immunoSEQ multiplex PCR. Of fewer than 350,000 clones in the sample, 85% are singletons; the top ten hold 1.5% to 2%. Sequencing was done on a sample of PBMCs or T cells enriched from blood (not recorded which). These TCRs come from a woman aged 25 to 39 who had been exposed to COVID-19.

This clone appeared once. CDR3 sequence: CASIVYGGERDEQFF. Here the CDR3 DNA reads TGTGCCAGCATCGTCTACGGGGGAGAGAGGGATGAGCAGTTCTTC. V usage is TRBV5-6 and J usage is TRBJ2-1; a possible D gene is TRBD2 (6 bases). This CDR3 region has 15 residues. Trimming took 6 bases from V and 8 from J, leaving 21 bases between them. The germline V gene encodes CDR1 SGHDT and CDR2 YYEEEE.

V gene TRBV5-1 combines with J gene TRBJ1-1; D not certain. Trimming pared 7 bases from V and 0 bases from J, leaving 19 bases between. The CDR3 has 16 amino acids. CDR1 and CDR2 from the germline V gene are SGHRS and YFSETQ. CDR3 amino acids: CASGWREQTMNTEAFF. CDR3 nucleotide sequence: TGCGCCAGCGGTTGGAGGGAACAAACGATGAACACTGAAGCTTTCTTT. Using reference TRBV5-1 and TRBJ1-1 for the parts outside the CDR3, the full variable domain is KAGVTQTPRYLIKTRGQQVTLSCSPISGHRSVSWYQQTPGQGLQFLFEYFSETQRNKGNFPGRFSGRQFSNSRSEMNVSTLELGDSALYLCASGWREQTMNTEAFFGQGTRLTVV.

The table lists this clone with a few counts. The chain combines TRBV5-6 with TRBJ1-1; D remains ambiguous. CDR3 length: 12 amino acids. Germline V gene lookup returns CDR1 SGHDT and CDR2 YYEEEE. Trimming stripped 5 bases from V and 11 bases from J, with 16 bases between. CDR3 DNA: TGTGCCAGCAGTACGTACGGTATGTTGGCTTTCTTT. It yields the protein CASSTYGMLAFF.

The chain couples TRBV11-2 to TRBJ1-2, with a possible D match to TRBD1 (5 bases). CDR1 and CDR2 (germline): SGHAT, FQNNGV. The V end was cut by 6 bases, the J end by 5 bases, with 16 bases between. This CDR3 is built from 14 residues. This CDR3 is CASSFNTRGYGYTF. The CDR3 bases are TGTGCCAGCAGTTTTAACACCCGGGGGTATGGCTACACCTTC.

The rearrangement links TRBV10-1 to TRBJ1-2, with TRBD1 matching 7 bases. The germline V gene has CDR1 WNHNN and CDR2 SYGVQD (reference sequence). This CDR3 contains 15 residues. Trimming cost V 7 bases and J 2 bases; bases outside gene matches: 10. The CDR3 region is CASIQKGQSNYGYTF. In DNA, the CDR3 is TGCGCCAGCATCCAAAAGGGACAGTCAAACTATGGCTACACCTTC.

DNA of the CDR3: TGTGCCAGCAGCCCCCGATATGGACTCTGGGGAGCAGATACGCAGTATTTT. Protein: CASSPRYGLWGADTQYF. This sequence joins TRBV7-9 and TRBJ2-3; tentatively, D is TRBD2 (5 bases). The V end was cut by 5 bases, the J end by 4 bases, with 22 bases between. This CDR3 is built from 17 residues. Germline-derived CDR1 and CDR2 are SEHNR and FQNEAQ (reference sequence).

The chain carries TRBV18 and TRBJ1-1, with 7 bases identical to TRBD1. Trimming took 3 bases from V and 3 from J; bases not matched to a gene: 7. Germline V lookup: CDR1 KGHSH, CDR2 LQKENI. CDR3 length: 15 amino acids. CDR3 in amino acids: CASSPIPTGDTEAFF. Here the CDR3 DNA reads TGTGCCAGCTCACCCATCCCTACAGGGGACACTGAAGCTTTCTTT.

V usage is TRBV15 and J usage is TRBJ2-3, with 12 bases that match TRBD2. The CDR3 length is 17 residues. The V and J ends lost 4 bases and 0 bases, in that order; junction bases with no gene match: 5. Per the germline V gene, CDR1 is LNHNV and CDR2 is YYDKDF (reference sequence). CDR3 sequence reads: CATSKGGTSGSTDTQYF. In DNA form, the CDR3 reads TGTGCCACCAGCAAGGGTGGGACTAGCGGGAGCACAGATACGCAGTATTTT.

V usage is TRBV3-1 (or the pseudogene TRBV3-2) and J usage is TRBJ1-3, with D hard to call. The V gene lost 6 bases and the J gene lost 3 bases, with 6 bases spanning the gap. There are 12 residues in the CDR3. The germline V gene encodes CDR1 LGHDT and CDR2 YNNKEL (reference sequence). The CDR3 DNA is TGTGCCAGCAGAGCCGGTGGAAACACCATATATTTT. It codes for CASRAGGNTIYF.

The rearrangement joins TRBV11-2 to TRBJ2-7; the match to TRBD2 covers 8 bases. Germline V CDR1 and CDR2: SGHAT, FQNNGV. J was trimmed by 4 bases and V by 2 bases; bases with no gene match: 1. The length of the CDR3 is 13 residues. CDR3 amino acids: CASSLRGGYEQYF. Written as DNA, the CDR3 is TGTGCCAGCAGCTTACGGGGGGGGTACGAGCAGTACTTC.

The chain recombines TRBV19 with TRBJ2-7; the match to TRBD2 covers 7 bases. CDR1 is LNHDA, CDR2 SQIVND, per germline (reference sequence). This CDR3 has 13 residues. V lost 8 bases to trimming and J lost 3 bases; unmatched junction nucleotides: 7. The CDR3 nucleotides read TGTGCCAGTGGGGAGCGGGATGACTACGAGCAGTACTTC. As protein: CASGERDDYEQYF.

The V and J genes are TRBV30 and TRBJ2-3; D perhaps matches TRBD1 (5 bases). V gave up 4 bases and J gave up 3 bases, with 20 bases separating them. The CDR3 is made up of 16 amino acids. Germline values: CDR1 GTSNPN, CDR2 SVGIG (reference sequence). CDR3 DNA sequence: TGTGCCTGGACCCACAAAGTTGACAGAAGGACAGATACGCAGTATTTT. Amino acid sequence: CAWTHKVDRRTDTQYF.

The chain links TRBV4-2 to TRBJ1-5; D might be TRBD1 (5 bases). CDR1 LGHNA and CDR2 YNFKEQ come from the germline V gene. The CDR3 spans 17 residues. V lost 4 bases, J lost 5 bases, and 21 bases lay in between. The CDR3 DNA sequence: TGTGCCAGCAGCCCTGATTATTTGGGGGGAAGCGATCAGCCCCAGCATTTT. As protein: CASSPDYLGGSDQPQHF.

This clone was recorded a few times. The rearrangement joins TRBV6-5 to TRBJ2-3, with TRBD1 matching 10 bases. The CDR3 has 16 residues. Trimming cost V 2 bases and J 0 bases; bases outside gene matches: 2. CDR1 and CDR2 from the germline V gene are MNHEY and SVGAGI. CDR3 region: CASSYRQGASTDTQYF. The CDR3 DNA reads TGTGCCAGCAGTTACAGACAGGGGGCTAGCACAGATACGCAGTATTTT.

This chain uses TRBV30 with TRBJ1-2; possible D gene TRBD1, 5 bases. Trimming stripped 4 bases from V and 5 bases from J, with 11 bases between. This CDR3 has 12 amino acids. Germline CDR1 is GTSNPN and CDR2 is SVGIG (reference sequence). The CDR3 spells CAWNWGEYGYTF. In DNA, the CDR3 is TGTGCCTGGAATTGGGGGGAATATGGCTACACCTTC.

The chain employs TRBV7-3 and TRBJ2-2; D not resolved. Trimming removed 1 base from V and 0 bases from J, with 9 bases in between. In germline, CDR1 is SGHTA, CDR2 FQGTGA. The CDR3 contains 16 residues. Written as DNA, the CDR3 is TGTGCCAGCAGCTTAAACCGGTTCGCGAACACCGGGGAGCTGTTTTTT. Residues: CASSLNRFANTGELFF.

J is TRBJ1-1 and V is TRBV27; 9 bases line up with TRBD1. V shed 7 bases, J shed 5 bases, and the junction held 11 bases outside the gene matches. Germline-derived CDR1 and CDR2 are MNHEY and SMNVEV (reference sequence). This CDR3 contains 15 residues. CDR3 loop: CASTPRQGVWTEAFF. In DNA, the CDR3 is TGTGCCAGCACCCCAAGACAGGGGGTATGGACTGAAGCTTTCTTT.

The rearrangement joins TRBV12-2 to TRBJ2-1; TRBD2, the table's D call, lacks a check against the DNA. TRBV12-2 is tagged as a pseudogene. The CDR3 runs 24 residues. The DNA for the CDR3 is TGTGCAAGTCGCTTAGGTCCAGGACCCCGGGGACTAGCGGGAGGCAGGAGCTCCTACAATGAGCAGTTCTTC. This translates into CASRLGPGPRGLAGGRSSYNEQFF.

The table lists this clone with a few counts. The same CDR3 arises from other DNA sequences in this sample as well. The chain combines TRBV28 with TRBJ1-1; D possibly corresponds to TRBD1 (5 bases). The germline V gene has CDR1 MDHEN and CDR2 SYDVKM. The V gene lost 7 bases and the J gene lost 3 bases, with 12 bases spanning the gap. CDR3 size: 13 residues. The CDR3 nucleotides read TGTGCCAGCAACACTGGGGCCTACACTGAAGCTTTCTTT. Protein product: CASNTGAYTEAFF.

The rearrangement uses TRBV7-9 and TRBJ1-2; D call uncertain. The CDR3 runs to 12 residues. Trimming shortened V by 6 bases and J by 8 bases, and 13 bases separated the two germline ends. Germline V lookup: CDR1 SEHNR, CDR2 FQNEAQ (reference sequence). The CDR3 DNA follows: TGTGCCAGCAGTTCTGACAAAGGCGGCTACACCTTC. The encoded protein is CASSSDKGGYTF.